The next 3 T cell receptor beta chains were all read from a single sample in a study of cytomegalovirus exposure and HLA in healthy donors. Sequenced by immunoSEQ multiplex PCR; TCRdb stores in-frame clones only, minus some. The sample has approximately 170,000 clones; around four fifths are singletons. Sequencing was carried out using PBMCs. These receptors all stem from a man aged 25 to 40 in good health and CMV-seropositive.

The J gene is TRBJ1-1, the V gene TRBV7-9; 7 nucleotides align to TRBD1. This CDR3 is 14 amino acids long. Trimming removed 2 bases from V and 3 bases from J; junction bases left unmatched: 3. Germline values: CDR1 SEHNR, CDR2 FQNEAQ (reference sequence). The CDR3 DNA reads TGTGCCAGCAGCTTAAACAGGGGCCACACTGAAGCTTTCTTT. Protein: CASSLNRGHTEAFF.

This sequence joins TRBV9 and TRBJ1-2; possibly TRBD1 for D (5 bases). This CDR3 has 15 amino acids. Germline loops: CDR1 SGDLS, CDR2 YYNGEE. Trimming shortened V by 4 bases and J by 7 bases, and 20 bases separated the two germline ends. The CDR3 loop is CASSPSGTGEGGYTF. The DNA for the CDR3 is TGTGCCAGCAGCCCGTCCGGGACGGGGGAGGGTGGCTACACCTTC.

The J gene is TRBJ2-2, the V gene TRBV4-1; D is perhaps TRBD2 (5 bases). This CDR3 spans 16 amino acids. In germline, CDR1 is MGHRA, CDR2 YSYEKL. V was pared by 4 bases and J by 1 base, with 13 bases between. The CDR3 loop reads CASSLRGKVNTGELFF. CDR3 DNA: TGCGCCAGCAGCCTTCGGGGTAAGGTGAACACCGGGGAGCTGTTTTTT.